This T cell receptor (beta chain) was profiled in a study of blood T cells in healthy people across ages. This clonotype came up many times. With each sample, at least 5 micrograms of total RNA were extracted. A second PCR, run for roughly 7 to 12 cycles, used a sample-barcoded 5' primer plus a J-beta primer mix. One entry per CDR3 protein results from TCRdb running MiXCR on the 5' RACE reads. Here the sample spans about 570,000 distinct CDR3 sequences, roughly a quarter being singletons. V was trimmed by 7 bases and J by 6 bases, leaving 21 bases between them. Germline CDR1 and CDR2: SQVTM and ANQGSEA. CDR3 size: 14 residues. The same sample was also used in a study of T cells of mothers and their children. That study adds: The overlap seen between related mothers and children slightly exceeded that of unrelated pairs, though not significantly.

This sequence was found in a boy younger than 10 in good health. Sequenced: blood. The chain carries TRBV29-1 and TRBJ1-2, with a weak D call TRBD1 (6 bases). CDR3 nucleotides: TGCAGCGCCCCTCACATACAGGGAACGAATGGCTACACCTTC. Protein sequence: CSAPHIQGTNGYTF. Filled out from reference TRBV29-1 and TRBJ1-2, the complete variable domain reads SAVISQKPSRDICQRGTSLTIQCQVDSQVTMMFWYRQQPGQSLTLIATANQGSEATYESGFVIDKFPISRPNLTFSTLTVSNMSPEDSSIYLCSAPHIQGTNGYTFGSGTRLTVV.